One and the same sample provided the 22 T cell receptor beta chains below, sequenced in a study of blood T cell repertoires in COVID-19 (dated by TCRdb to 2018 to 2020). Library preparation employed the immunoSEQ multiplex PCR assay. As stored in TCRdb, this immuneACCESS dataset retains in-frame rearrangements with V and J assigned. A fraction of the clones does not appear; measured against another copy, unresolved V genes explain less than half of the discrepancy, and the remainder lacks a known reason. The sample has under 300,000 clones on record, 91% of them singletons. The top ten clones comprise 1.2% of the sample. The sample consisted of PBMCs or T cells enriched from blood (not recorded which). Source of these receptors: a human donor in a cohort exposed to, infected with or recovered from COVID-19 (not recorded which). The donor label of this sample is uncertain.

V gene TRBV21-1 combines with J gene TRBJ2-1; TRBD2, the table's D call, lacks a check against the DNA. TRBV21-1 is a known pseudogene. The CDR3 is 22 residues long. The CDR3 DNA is TGTGCCAGCAGCAAAGAGGACAAAACTAGCGGGGGGGCTGTTAGCTCCTACAATGAGCAGTTCTTC. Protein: CASSKEDKTSGGAVSSYNEQFF.

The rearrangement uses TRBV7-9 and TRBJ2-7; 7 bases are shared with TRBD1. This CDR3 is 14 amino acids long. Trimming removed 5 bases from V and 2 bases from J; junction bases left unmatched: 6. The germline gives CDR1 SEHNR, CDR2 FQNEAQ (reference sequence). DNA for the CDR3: TGTGCCAGCAGCCCCCAGGGGGTGGCCTACGAGCAGTACTTC. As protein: CASSPQGVAYEQYF.

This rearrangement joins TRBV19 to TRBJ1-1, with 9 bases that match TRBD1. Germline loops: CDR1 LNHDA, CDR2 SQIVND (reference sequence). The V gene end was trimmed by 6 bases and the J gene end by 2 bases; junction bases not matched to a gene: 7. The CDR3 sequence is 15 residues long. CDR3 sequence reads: CASRNQQGANTEAFF. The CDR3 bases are TGTGCCAGTAGAAACCAACAGGGGGCTAACACTGAAGCTTTCTTT.

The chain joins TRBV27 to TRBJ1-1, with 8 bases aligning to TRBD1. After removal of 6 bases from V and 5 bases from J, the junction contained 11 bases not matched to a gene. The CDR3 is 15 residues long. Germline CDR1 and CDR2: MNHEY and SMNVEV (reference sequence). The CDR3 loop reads CASRVDRERGTEAFF. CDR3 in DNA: TGTGCCAGCAGAGTGGACAGGGAGAGGGGAACTGAAGCTTTCTTT.

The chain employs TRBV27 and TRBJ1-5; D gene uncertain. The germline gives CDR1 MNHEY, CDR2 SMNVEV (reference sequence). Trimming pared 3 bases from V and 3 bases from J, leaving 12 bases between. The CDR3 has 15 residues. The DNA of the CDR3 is TGTGCCAGCAGTTTCCGCGGTGTTGACAATCAGCCCCAGCATTTT. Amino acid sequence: CASSFRGVDNQPQHF.

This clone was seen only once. CDR3 DNA sequence: TGTGCCAGCAGCGTAGACAAAAGCCCCGTAGACTCAGGAAACACCATATATTTT. Amino acids: CASSVDKSPVDSGNTIYF. The chain couples TRBV9 to TRBJ1-3; D is unclear. This CDR3 comprises 18 residues. The germline gives CDR1 SGDLS, CDR2 YYNGEE. V lost 0 bases and J lost 4, with 20 bases in between.

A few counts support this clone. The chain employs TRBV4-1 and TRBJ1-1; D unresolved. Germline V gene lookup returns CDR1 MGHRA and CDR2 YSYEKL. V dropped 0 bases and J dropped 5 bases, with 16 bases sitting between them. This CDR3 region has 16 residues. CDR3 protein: CASSQEKPRVGTEAFF. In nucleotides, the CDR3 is TGCGCCAGCAGCCAAGAGAAACCCCGGGTTGGGACTGAAGCTTTCTTT.

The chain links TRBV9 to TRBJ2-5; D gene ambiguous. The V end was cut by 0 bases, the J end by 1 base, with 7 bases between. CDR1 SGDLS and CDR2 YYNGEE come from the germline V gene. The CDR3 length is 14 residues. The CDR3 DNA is TGTGCCAGCAGCGTAGCTCCAGTCCAAGAGACCCAGTACTTC. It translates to CASSVAPVQETQYF.

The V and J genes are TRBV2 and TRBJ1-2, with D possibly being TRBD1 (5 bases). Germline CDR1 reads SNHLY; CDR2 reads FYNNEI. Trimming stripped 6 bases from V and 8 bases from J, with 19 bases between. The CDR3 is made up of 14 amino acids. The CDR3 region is CASSEQGFGVGYTF. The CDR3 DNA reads TGTGCCAGCAGCGAGCAGGGATTCGGAGTCGGCTACACCTTC.

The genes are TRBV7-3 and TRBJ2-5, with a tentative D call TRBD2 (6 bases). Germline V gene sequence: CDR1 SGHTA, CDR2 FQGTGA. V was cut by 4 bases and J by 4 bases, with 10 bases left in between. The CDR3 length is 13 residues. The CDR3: CASSSAGPETQYF. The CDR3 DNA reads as TGTGCCAGCAGCTCAGCGGGCCCAGAGACCCAGTACTTC.

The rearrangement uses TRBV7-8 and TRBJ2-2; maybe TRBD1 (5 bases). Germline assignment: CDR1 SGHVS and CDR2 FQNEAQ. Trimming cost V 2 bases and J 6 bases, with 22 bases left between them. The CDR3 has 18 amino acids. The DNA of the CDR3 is TGTGCCAGCAGCTTATCTCCCCCCCCGCAGGGTCGGGCCGGGGAGCTGTTTTTT. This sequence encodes CASSLSPPPQGRAGELFF.

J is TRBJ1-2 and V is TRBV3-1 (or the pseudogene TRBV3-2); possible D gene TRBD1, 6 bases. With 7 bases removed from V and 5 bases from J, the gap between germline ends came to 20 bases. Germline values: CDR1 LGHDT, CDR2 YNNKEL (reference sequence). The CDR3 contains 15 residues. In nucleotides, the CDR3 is TGTGCCAGCAAGCCGCGGGGGCATAGACAATATGGCTACACCTTC. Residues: CASKPRGHRQYGYTF.

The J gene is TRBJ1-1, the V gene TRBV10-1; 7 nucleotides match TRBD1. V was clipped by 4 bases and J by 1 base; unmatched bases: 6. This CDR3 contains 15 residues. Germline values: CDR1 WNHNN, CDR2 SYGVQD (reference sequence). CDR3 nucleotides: TGCGCCAGCAGTGGTGGACAGGACGGGAACACTGAAGCTTTCTTT. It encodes CASSGGQDGNTEAFF.

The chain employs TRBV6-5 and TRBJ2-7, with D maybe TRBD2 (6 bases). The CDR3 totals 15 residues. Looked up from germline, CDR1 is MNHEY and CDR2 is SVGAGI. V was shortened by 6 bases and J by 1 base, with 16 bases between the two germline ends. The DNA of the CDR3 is TGTGCCAGCAGCGACACGATGGGACTTTCCTACGAGCAGTACTTC. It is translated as CASSDTMGLSYEQYF.

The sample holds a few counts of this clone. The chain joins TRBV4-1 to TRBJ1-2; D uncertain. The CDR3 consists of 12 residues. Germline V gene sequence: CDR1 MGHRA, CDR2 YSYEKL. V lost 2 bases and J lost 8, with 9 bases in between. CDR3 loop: CASSQPGGGYTF. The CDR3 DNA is TGCGCCAGCAGCCAACCTGGAGGCGGCTACACCTTC.

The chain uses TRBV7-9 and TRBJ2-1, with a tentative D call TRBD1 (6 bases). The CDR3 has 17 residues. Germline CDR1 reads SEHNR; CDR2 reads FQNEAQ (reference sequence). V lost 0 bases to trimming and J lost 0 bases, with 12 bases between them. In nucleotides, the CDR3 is TGTGCCAGCAGCTTAGCGGAGGCAGGGGTCTCCTACAATGAGCAGTTCTTC. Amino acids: CASSLAEAGVSYNEQFF.

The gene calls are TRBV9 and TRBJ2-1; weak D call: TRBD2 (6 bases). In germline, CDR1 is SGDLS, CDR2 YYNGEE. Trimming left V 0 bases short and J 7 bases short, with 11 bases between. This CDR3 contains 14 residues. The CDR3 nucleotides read TGTGCCAGCAGCGTAGATAGCGGTGCAAATGAGCAGTTCTTC. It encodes CASSVDSGANEQFF. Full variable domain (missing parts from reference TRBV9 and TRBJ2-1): DSGVTQTPKHLITATGQRVTLRCSPRSGDLSVYWYQQSLDQGLQFLIQYYNGEERAKGNILERFSAQQFPDLHSELNLSSLELGDSALYFCASSVDSGANEQFFGPGTRLTVL.

CDR3 nucleotide sequence: TGTGCCAGCAGCCGGAGGGGAACCACCTACGAGCAGTACTTC. This sequence encodes CASSRRGTTYEQYF. This chain links TRBV5-6 with TRBJ2-7; tentatively, D is TRBD2 (6 bases). The germline CDR1 and CDR2 sequences are SGHDT and YYEEEE. The CDR3 has 14 residues. Trimming pared 4 bases from V and 2 bases from J, leaving 13 bases between. Full variable domain (rest looked up from reference TRBV5-6 and TRBJ2-7): DAGVTQSPTHLIKTRGQQVTLRCSPKSGHDTVSWYQQALGQGPQFIFQYYEEEERQRGNFPDRFSGHQFPNYSSELNVNALLLGDSALYLCASSRRGTTYEQYFGPGTRLTVT.

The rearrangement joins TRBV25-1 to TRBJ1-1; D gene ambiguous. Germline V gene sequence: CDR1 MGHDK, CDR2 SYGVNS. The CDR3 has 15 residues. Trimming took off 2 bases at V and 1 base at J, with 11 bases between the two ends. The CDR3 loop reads CASSEGGRQNTEAFF. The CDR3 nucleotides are TGTGCCAGCAGTGAAGGAGGGCGGCAGAACACTGAAGCTTTCTTT. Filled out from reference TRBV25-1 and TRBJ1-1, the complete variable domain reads EADIYQTPRYLVIGTGKKITLECSQTMGHDKMYWYQQDPGMELHLIHYSYGVNSTEKGDLSSESTVSRIRTEHFPLTLESARPSHTSQYLCASSEGGRQNTEAFFGQGTRLTVV.

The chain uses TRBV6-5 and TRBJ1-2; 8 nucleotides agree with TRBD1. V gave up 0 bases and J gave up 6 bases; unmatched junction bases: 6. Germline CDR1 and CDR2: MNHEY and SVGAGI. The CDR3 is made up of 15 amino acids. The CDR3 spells CASSYSPGGEDGYTF. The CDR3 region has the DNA TGTGCCAGCAGTTACTCCCCAGGGGGCGAAGATGGCTACACCTTC.

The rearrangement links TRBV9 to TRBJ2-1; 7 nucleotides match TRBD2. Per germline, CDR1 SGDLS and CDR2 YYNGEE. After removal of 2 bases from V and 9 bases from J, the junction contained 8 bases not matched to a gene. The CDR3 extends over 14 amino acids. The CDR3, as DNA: TGTGCCAGCAGCGTCGAGGCGGGGGATGTTGAGCAGTTCTTC. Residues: CASSVEAGDVEQFF.

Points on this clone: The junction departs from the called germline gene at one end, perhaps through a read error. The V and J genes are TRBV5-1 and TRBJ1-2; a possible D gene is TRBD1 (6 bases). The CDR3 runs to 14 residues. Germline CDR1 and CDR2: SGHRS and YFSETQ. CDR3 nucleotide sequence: TGCGCCAGCAACTTGGGGGCGGGCCTCTATGGCTACACCTTC. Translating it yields CASNLGAGLYGYTF.